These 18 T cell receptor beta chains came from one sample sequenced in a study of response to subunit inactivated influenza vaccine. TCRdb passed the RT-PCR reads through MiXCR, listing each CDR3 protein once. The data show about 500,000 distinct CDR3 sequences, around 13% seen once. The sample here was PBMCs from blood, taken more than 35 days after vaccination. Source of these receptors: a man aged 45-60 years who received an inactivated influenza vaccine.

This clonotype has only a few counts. In DNA, the CDR3 is TGTGCCAGCAGCTTATTGCTCTTGGGGGTGGTTTGGGACCAAGAGACCCAGTACTTC. Translated: CASSLLLLGVVWDQETQYF. The chain carries TRBV7-8 and TRBJ2-5; the D call may be TRBD1 or TRBD2 (5 bases each). V lost 2 bases to trimming and J lost 0 bases, with 22 bases between them. This CDR3 has 19 residues. Per the germline V gene, CDR1 is SGHVS and CDR2 is FQNEAQ.

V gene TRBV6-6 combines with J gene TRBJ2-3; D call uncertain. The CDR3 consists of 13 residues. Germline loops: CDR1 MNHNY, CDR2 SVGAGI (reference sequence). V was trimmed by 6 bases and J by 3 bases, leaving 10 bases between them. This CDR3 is CASRDASTDTQYF. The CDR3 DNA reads TGTGCCAGCAGAGACGCTAGTACAGATACGCAGTATTTT.

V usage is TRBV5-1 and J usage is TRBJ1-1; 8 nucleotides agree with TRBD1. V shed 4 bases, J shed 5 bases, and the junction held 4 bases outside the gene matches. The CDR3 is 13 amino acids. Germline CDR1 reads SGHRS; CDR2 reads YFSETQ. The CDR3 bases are TGCGCCAGCAGCGGCAGGGGGCGGACTGAAGCTTTCTTT. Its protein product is CASSGRGRTEAFF.

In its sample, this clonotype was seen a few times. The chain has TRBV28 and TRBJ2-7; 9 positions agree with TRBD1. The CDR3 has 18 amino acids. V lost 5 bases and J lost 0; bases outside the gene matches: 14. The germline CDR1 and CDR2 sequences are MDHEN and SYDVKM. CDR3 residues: CASSLSRTSGQGSYEQYF. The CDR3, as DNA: TGTGCCAGCAGTCTGAGTCGAACTTCGGGACAGGGCTCCTACGAGCAGTACTTC.

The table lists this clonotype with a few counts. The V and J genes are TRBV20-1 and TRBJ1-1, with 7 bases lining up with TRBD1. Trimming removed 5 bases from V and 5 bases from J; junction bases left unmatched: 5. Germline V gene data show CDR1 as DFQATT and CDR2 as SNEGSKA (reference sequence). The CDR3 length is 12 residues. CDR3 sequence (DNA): TGCAGTGCTTCCGACAGGGCGACTGAAGCTTTCTTT. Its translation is CSASDRATEAFF.

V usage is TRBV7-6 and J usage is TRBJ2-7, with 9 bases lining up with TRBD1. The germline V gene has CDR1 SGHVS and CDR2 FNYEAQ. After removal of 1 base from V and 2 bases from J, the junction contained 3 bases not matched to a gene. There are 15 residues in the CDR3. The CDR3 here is CASSLEQGATYEQYF. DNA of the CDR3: TGTGCCAGCAGCTTAGAACAGGGGGCTACCTACGAGCAGTACTTC.

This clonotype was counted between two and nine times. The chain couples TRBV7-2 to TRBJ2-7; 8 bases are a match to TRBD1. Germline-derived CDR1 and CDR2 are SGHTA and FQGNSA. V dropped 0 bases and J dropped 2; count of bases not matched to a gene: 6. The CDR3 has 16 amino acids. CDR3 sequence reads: CASSLAGDRRAYEQYF. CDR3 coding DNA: TGTGCCAGCAGCTTAGCAGGGGACAGGCGAGCCTACGAGCAGTACTTC.

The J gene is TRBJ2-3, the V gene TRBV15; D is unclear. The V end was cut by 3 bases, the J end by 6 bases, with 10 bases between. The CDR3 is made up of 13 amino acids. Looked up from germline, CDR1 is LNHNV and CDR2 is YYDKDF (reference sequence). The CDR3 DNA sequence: TGTGCCACCAGCAGTGATAGTTTTGATACGCAGTATTTT. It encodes CATSSDSFDTQYF.

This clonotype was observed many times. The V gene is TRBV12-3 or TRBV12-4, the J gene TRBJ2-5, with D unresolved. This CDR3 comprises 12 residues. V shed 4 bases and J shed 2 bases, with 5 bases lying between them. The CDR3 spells CASSSPQETQYF. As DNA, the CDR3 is TGTGCCAGCAGTTCCCCACAAGAGACCCAGTACTTC.

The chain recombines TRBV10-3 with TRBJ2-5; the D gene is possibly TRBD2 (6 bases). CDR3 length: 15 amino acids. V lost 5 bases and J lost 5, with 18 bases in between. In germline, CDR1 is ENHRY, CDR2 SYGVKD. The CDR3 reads CAISSGPGSPETQYF. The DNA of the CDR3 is TGTGCCATCAGTTCTGGGCCCGGGAGTCCCGAGACCCAGTACTTC.

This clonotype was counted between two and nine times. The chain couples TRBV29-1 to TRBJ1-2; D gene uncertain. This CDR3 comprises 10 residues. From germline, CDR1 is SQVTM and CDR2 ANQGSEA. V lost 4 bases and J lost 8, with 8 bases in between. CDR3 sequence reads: CSVGQGGYTF. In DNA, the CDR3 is TGCAGCGTTGGTCAAGGAGGCTACACCTTC.

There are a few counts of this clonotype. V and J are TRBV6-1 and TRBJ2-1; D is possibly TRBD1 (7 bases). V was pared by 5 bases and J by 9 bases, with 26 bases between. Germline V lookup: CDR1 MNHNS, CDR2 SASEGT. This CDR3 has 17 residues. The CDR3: CASSRNRGSGWRGEQFF. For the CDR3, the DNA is TGTGCCAGCAGTCGAAACAGGGGTTCGGGGTGGAGGGGTGAGCAGTTCTTC.

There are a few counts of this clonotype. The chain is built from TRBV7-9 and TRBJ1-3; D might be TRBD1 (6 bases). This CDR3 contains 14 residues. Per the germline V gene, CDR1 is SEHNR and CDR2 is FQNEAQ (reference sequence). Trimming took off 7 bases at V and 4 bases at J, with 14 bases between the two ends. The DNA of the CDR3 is TGTGCCAGCAACACAGGGTCGTTAGGAAACACCATATATTTT. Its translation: CASNTGSLGNTIYF.

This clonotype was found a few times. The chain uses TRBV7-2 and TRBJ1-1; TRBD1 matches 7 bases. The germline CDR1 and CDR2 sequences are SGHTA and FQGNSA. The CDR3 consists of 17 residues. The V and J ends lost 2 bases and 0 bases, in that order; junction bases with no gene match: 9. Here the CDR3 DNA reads TGTGCCAGCAGCTTAAGCGGACAGGTGATCATGAACACTGAAGCTTTCTTT. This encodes CASSLSGQVIMNTEAFF. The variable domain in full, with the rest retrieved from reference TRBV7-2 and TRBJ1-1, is GAGVSQSPSNKVTEKGKDVELRCDPISGHTALYWYRQSLGQGLEFLIYFQGNSAPDKSGLPSDRFSAERTGGSVSTLTIQRTQQEDSAVYLCASSLSGQVIMNTEAFFGQGTRLTVV.

The CDR3 loop reads CASSVTSGSTGNTIYF. CDR3 nucleotide sequence: TGTGCCAGCAGCGTCACTTCAGGGAGCACTGGAAACACCATATATTTT. This rearrangement joins TRBV9 to TRBJ1-3; D may be TRBD1 (5 bases). The germline CDR1 and CDR2 sequences are SGDLS and YYNGEE. Trimming cost V 2 bases and J 2 bases, with 14 bases left between them. CDR3 length: 16 residues.

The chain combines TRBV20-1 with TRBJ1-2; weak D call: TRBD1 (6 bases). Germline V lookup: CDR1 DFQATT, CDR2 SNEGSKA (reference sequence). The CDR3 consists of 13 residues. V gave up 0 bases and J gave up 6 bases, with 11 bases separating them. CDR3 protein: CSARDVNRDGYTF. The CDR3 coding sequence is TGCAGTGCTAGAGACGTTAACAGGGATGGCTACACCTTC.

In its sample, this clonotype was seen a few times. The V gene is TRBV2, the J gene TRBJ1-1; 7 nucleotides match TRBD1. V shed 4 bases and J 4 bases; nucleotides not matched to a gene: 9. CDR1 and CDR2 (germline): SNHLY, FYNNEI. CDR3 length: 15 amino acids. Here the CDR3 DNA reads TGTGCCAGCAGTGTAACAGGGGAATTTGGCACTGAAGCTTTCTTT. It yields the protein CASSVTGEFGTEAFF.

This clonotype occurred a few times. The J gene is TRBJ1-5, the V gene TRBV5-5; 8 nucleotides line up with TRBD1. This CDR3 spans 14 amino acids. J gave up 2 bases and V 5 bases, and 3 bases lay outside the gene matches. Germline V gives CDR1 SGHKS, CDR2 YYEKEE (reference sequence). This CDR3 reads CASRTGVGNQPQHF. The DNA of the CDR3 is TGTGCCAGCAGGACAGGGGTGGGCAATCAGCCCCAGCATTTT.